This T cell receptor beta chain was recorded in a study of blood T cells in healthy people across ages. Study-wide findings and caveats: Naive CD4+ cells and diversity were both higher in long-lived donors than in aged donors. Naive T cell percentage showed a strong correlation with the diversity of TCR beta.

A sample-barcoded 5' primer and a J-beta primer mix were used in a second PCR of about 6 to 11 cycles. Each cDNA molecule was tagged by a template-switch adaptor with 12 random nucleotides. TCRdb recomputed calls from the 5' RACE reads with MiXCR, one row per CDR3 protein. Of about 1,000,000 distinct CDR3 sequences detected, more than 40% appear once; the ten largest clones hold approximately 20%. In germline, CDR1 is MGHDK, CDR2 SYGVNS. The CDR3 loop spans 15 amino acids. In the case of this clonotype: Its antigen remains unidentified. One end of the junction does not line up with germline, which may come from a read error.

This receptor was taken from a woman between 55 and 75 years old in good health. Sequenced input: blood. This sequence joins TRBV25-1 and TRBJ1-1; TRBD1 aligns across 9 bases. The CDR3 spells CASSPTGGRNTEAFF. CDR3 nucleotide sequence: TGTGCCAGCAGCCCCACAGGGGGCCGGAACACTGAGGCTTTCTTT.